The 9 T cell receptor beta chains in this list originate from one sample, sequenced in a study of shared clonotypes between healthy human individuals. Here immunoSEQ multiplex PCR was the method, and the copy in TCRdb shows in-frame clones only, minus some. The sample carries some 530,000 clones, almost 80% recorded once. Sequenced: PBMCs. The receptors stem from a woman in her forties in good health. Some clones in this sample may be carry-over from other donors' samples.

This clone was detected only a few times. The CDR3 sequence: CASSPRAAGDTEAFF. CDR3 nucleotides: TGCGCCAGCAGCCCCCGGGCCGCAGGAGACACTGAAGCTTTCTTT. This chain links TRBV5-1 with TRBJ1-1; D is unclear. Deletions cut 4 bases from V and 3 bases from J, with 16 bases between. This CDR3 has 15 amino acids. In germline, CDR1 is SGHRS, CDR2 YFSETQ.

This clone showed up just once. The chain carries TRBV7-2 and TRBJ1-5; TRBD1 agrees at 7 bases. Germline-derived CDR1 and CDR2 are SGHTA and FQGNSA. The junction had 4 bases not matched to a gene; V was cut back by 5 bases and J by 3 bases. The CDR3 is made up of 14 amino acids. The CDR3 here is CASSKTGINQPQHF. The CDR3 DNA follows: TGTGCCAGCAGCAAGACAGGGATCAATCAGCCCCAGCATTTT.

CDR3 DNA sequence: TGTGCCAGCACTAGCGGGAGTCGGAATGAGCAGTTCTTC. Translated: CASTSGSRNEQFF. The chain links TRBV7-9 to TRBJ2-1; 10 bases map to TRBD2. J was trimmed by 7 bases and V by 7 bases; bases with no gene match: 4. Germline assignment: CDR1 SEHNR and CDR2 FQNEAQ (reference sequence). The CDR3 is 13 amino acids.

The chain joins TRBV18 to TRBJ1-1; TRBD1 is a possible D gene (6 bases). This CDR3 is built from 14 residues. V lost 3 bases, J lost 5 bases, and 13 bases lay in between. CDR1 is KGHSH and CDR2 is LQKENI in the germline V gene. CDR3 residues: CASSPNSGATEAFF. The CDR3 coding sequence is TGTGCCAGCTCACCTAACTCAGGGGCGACTGAAGCTTTCTTT.

The rearrangement joins TRBV30 to TRBJ2-5; D gene ambiguous. Germline CDR1 is GTSNPN and CDR2 is SVGIG (reference sequence). The CDR3 is made up of 14 amino acids. The ends were cut back, 0 bases at V and 4 bases at J, with 12 bases in the middle. The CDR3 DNA reads as TGTGCCTGGAGTGTGGGGTCTGTTGGAGAGACCCAGTACTTC. As protein: CAWSVGSVGETQYF.

The genes are TRBV28 and TRBJ2-6, with D unresolved. This CDR3 is built from 15 residues. Trimming removed 5 bases from V and 3 bases from J, with 11 bases in between. CDR1 is MDHEN, CDR2 SYDVKM, per germline. The CDR3 DNA follows: TGTGCCAGCAGTCCCCGAGGCCGTGGGGCCAACGTCCTGACTTTC. The encoded protein is CASSPRGRGANVLTF.

CDR3 sequence: CASSSDRVEKLFF. The CDR3 bases are TGTGCCAGCAGTTCCGACAGGGTGGAAAAACTGTTTTTT. The chain recombines TRBV27 with TRBJ1-4; TRBD1 matches 7 bases. V lost 4 bases to trimming and J lost 8 bases; unmatched junction nucleotides: 4. Germline V gives CDR1 MNHEY, CDR2 SMNVEV (reference sequence). The CDR3 is made up of 13 amino acids.

The chain links TRBV15 to TRBJ2-1; 9 bases fit TRBD2. Germline loops: CDR1 LNHNV, CDR2 YYDKDF (reference sequence). V gave up 3 bases and J gave up 9 bases; unmatched junction bases: 9. The CDR3 loop spans 15 amino acids. The DNA for the CDR3 is TGTGCCACCAGCAGGGAGACTAGCGGCAGCACTGAGCAGTTCTTC. The encoded protein is CATSRETSGSTEQFF.

V is TRBV7-6 and J is TRBJ2-2; no clear D. CDR3 length: 16 residues. V was clipped by 1 base and J by 4 bases, with 13 bases between them. CDR1 is SGHVS, CDR2 FNYEAQ, per germline. CDR3 loop: CASSLVAATGTGELFF. CDR3 DNA: TGTGCCAGCAGCTTAGTGGCCGCAACCGGCACCGGGGAGCTGTTTTTT.